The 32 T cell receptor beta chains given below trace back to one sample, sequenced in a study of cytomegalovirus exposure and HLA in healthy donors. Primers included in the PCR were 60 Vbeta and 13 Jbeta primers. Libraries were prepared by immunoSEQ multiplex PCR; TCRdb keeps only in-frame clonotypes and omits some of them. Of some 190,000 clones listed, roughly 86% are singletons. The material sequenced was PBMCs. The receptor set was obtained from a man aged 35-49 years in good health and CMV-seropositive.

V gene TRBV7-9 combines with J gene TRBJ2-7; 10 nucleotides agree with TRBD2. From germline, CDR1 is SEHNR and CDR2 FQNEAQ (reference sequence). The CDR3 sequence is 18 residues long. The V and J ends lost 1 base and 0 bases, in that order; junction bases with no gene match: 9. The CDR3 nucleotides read TGTGCCAGCAGCTTAGGAAAAGGACTAGCGGATCTCTCCTACGAGCAGTACTTC. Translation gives CASSLGKGLADLSYEQYF.

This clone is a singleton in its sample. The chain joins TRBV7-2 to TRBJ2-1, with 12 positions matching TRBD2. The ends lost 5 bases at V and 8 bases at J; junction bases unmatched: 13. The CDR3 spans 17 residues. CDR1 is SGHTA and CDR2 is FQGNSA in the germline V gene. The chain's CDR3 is CASSPLPLAGGTDEQFF. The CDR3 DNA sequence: TGTGCCAGCAGCCCCCTCCCACTAGCGGGAGGTACCGATGAGCAGTTCTTC.

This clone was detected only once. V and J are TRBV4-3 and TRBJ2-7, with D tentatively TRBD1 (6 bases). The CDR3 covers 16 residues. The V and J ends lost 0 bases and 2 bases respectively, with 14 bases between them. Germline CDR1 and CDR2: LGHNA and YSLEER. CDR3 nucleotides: TGCGCCAGCAGCCAAGATAACAGGGCGTCGACCTACGAGCAGTACTTC. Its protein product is CASSQDNRASTYEQYF.

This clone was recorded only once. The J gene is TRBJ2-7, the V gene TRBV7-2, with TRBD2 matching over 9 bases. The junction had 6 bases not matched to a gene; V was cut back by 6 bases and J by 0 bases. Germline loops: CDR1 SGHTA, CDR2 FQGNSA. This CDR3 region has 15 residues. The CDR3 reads CASRPSGGPSYEQYF. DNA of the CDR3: TGTGCCAGCAGACCCAGCGGGGGGCCCTCCTACGAGCAGTACTTC.

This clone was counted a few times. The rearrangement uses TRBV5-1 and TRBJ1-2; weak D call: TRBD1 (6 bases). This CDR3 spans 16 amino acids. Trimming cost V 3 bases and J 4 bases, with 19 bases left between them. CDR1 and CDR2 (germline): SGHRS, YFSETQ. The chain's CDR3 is CASSWNLQGSSYGYTF. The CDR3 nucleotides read TGCGCCAGCAGCTGGAATTTACAGGGAAGTTCCTATGGCTACACCTTC.

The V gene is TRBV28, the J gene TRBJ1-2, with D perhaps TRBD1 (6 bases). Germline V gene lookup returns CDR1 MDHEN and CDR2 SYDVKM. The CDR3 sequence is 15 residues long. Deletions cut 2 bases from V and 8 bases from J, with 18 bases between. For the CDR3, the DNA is TGTGCCAGCAGTTTAAGGGGGGGGCTGCGGGGAGGCTACACCTTC. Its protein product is CASSLRGGLRGGYTF.

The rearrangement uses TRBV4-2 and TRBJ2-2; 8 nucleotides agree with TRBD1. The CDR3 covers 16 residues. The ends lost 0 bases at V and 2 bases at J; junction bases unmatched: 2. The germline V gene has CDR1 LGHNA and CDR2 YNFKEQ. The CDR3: CASSQEGQGNTGELFF. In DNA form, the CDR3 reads TGTGCCAGCAGCCAAGAAGGACAGGGAAACACCGGGGAGCTGTTTTTT.

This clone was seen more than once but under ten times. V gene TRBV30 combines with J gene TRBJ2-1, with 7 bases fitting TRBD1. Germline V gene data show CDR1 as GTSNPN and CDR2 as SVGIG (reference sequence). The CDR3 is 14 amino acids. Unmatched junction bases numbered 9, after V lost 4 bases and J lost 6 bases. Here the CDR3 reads CAWNRDRKINEQFF. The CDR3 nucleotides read TGTGCCTGGAACCGGGACAGAAAAATCAATGAGCAGTTCTTC.

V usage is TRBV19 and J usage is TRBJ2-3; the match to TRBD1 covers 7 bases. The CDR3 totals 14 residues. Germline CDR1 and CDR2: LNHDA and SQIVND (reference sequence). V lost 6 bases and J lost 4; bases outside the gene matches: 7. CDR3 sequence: CASSEQGLSDTQYF. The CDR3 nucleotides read TGTGCCAGTAGCGAACAGGGGTTGTCAGATACGCAGTATTTT.

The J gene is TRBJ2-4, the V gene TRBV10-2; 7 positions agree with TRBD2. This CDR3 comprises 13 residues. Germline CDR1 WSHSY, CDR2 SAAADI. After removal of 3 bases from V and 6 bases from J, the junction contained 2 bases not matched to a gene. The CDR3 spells CASSESSGNIQYF. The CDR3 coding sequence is TGCGCCAGCAGTGAATCTAGCGGAAACATTCAGTACTTC.

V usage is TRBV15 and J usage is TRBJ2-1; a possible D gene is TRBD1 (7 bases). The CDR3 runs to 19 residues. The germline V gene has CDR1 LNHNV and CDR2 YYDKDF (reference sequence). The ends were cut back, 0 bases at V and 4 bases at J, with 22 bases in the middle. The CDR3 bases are TGTGCCACCAGCAGAGATGTTACACTCGGGCAGGGGGGTTACAATGAGCAGTTCTTC. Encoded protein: CATSRDVTLGQGGYNEQFF.

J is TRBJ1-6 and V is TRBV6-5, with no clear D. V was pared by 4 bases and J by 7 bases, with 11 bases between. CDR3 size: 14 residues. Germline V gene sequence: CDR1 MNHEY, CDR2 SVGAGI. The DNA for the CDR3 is TGTGCCAGCAGTTTCCGGGTTCCGAATTCACCCCTCCACTTT. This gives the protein CASSFRVPNSPLHF.

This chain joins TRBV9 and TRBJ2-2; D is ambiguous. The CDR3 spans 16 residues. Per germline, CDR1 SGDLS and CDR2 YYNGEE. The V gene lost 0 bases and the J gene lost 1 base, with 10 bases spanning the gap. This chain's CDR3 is CASSVVSLENTGELFF. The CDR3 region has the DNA TGTGCCAGCAGCGTAGTCAGTCTAGAGAACACCGGGGAGCTGTTTTTT.

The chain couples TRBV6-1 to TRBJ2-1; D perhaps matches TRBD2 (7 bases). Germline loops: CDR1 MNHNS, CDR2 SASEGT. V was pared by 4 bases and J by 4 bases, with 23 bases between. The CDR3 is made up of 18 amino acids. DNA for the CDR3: TGTGCCAGCAGTGGCGACTTCTGGACTAGGGGGATTTACAATGAGCAGTTCTTC. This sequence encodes CASSGDFWTRGIYNEQFF.

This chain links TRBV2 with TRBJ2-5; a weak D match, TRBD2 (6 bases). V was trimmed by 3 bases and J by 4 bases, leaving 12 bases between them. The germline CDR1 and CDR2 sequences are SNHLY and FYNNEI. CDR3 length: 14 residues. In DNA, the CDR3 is TGTGCCAGCAGTGACGGGGGAGTGGGAGAGACCCAGTACTTC. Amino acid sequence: CASSDGGVGETQYF. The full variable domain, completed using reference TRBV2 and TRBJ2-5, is EPEVTQTPSHQVTQMGQEVILRCVPISNHLYFYWYRQILGQKVEFLVSFYNNEISEKSEIFDDQFSVERPDGSNFTLKIRSTKLEDSAMYFCASSDGGVGETQYFGPGTRLLVL.

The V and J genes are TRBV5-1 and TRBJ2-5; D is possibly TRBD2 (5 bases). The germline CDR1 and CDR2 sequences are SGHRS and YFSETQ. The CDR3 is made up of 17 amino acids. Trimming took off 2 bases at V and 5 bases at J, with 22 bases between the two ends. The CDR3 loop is CASSFTPGEPRRETQYF. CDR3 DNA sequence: TGCGCCAGCAGCTTCACCCCCGGGGAACCCCGTAGGGAGACCCAGTACTTC.

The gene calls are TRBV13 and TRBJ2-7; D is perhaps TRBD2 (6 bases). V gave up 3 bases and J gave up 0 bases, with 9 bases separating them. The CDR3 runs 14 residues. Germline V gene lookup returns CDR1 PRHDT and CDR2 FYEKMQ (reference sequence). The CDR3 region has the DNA TGTGCCAGCAGCTTTCTAGCGCACTCCTACGAGCAGTACTTC. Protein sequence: CASSFLAHSYEQYF.

This CDR3 is CSVEIWTGGETQYF. CDR3 nucleotide sequence: TGCAGCGTTGAGATCTGGACAGGGGGAGAGACCCAGTACTTC. The gene calls are TRBV29-1 and TRBJ2-5, with 10 bases aligning to TRBD1. The CDR3 is 14 residues long. J lost 4 bases, V lost 3 bases, and 5 bases had no gene match. Germline V gene data show CDR1 as SQVTM and CDR2 as ANQGSEA.

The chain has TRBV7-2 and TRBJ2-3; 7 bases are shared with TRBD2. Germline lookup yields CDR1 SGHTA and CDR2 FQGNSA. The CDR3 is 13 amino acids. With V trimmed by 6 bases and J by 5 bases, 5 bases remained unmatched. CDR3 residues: CASRLIAGDTQYF. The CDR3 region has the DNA TGTGCCAGCAGACTCATAGCGGGAGATACGCAGTATTTT.

This chain's CDR3 is CASSLADYSPLHF. The CDR3 DNA reads TGTGCCAGCAGCTTGGCGGACTATTCACCCCTCCACTTT. J is TRBJ1-6 and V is TRBV7-2; D call uncertain. Between the trimmed V and J ends, which lost 3 bases and 8 bases, there was a span of 8 bases. Germline CDR1 SGHTA, CDR2 FQGNSA. The CDR3 has 13 residues.

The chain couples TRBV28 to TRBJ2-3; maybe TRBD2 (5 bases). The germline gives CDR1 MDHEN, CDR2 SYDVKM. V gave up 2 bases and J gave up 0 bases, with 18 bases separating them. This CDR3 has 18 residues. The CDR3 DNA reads TGTGCCAGCAGTTTACAGCCTATACCTACGGGGAGCACAGATACGCAGTATTTT. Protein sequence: CASSLQPIPTGSTDTQYF. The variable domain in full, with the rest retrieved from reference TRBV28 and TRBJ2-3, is DVKVTQSSRYLVKRTGEKVFLECVQDMDHENMFWYRQDPGLGLRLIYFSYDVKMKEKGDIPEGYSVSREKKERFSLILESASTNQTSMYLCASSLQPIPTGSTDTQYFGPGTRLTVL.

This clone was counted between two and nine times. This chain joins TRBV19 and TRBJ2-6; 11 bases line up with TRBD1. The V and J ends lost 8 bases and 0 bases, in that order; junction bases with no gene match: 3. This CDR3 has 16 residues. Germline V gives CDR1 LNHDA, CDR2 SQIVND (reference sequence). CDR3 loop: CASGDRGSSGANVLTF. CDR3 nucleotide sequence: TGTGCCAGTGGGGACAGGGGGAGCTCTGGGGCCAACGTCCTGACTTTC.

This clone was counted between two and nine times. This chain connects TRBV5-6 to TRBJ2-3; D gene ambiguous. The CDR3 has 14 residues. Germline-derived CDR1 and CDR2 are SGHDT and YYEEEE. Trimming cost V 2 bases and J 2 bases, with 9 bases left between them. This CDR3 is CASSFRGTTDTQYF. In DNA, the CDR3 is TGTGCCAGCAGCTTTCGAGGAACCACAGATACGCAGTATTTT.

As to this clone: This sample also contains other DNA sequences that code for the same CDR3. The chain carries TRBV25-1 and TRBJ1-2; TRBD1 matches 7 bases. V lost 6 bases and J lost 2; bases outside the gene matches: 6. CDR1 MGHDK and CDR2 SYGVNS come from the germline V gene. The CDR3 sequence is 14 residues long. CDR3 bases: TGTGCCAGCAGGGCGACAGGGTGGAACTATGGCTACACCTTC. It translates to CASRATGWNYGYTF.

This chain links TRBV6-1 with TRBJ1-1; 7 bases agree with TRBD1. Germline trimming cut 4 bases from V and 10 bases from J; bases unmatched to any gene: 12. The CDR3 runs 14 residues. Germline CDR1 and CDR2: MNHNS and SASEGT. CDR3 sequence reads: CASSARTGNGGAFF. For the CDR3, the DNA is TGTGCCAGCAGTGCTAGGACAGGAAACGGTGGAGCTTTCTTT.

CDR3 loop: CASSRNPRTYQGGEDEAFF. The CDR3 coding sequence is TGTGCCAGCTCACGGAACCCCAGAACATATCAGGGGGGAGAGGATGAAGCTTTCTTT. V usage is TRBV18 and J usage is TRBJ1-1, with 7 bases identical to TRBD1. V dropped 4 bases and J dropped 7; count of bases not matched to a gene: 24. CDR1 is KGHSH, CDR2 LQKENI, per germline. This CDR3 has 19 residues.

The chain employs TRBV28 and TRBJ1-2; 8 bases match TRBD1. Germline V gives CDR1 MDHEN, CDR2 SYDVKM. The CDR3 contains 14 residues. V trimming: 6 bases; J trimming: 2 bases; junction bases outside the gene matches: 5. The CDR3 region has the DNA TGTGCCAGCAGCCGACGACAGGGGAACTATGGCTACACCTTC. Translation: CASSRRQGNYGYTF.

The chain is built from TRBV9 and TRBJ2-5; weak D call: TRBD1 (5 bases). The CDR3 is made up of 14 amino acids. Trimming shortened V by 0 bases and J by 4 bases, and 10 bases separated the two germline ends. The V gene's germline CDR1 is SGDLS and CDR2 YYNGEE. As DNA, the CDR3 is TGTGCCAGCAGCGTAGTTCCAGGGCGAGAGACCCAGTACTTC. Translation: CASSVVPGRETQYF.

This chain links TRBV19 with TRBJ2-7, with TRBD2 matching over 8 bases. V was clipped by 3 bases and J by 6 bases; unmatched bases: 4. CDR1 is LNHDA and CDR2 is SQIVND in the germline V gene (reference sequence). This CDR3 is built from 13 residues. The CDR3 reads CASSIRRGGEQYF. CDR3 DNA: TGTGCCAGTAGTATCCGTCGGGGGGGCGAGCAGTACTTC.

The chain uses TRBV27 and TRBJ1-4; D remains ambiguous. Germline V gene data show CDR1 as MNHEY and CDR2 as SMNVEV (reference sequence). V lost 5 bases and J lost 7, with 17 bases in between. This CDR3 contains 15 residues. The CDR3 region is CASSAARFGLEKLFF. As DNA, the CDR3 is TGTGCCAGCAGTGCGGCCCGGTTCGGCCTTGAAAAACTGTTTTTT.

The CDR3 loop reads CASSPDRGYGYTF. CDR3 DNA: TGTGCCAGTAGTCCAGACAGGGGCTATGGCTACACCTTC. The chain couples TRBV19 to TRBJ1-2; 8 bases match TRBD1. With V trimmed by 5 bases and J by 4 bases, 3 bases remained unmatched. Per the germline V gene, CDR1 is LNHDA and CDR2 is SQIVND (reference sequence). The CDR3 loop spans 13 amino acids. Looking up the rest from reference TRBV19 and TRBJ1-2 gives the full variable domain: DGGITQSPKYLFRKEGQNVTLSCEQNLNHDAMYWYRQDPGQGLRLIYYSQIVNDFQKGDIAEGYSVSREKKESFPLTVTSAQKNPTAFYLCASSPDRGYGYTFGSGTRLTVV.

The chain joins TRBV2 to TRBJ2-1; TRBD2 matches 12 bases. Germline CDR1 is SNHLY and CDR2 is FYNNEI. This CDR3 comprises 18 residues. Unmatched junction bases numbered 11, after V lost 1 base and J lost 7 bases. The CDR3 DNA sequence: TGTGCCAGCAGTGAAGATACCTTGACTAGCGGGAGCCTGAATGAGCAGTTCTTC. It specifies CASSEDTLTSGSLNEQFF.